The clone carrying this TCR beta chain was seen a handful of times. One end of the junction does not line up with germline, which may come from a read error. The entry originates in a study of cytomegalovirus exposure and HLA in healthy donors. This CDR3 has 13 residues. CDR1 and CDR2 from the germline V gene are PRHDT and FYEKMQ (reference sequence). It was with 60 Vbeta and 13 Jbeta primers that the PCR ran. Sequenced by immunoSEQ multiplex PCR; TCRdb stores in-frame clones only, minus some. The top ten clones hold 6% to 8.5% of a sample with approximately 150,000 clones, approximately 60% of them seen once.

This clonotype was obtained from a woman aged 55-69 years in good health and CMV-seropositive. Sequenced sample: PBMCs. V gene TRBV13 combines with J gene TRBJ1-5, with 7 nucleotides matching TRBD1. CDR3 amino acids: CAISIQGFQPQHF. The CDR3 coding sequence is TGTGCCATCAGCATACAGGGGTTTCAGCCCCAGCATTTT.